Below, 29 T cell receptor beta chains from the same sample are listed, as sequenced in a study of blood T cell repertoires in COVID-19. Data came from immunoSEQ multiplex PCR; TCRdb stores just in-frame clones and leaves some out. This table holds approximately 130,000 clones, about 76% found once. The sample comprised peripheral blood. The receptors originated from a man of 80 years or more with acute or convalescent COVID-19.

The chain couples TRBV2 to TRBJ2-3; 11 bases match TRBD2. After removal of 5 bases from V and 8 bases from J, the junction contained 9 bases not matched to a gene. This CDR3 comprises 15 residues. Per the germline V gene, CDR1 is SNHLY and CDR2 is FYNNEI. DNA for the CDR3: TGTGCCAGCAGTCTGCCTAGCGGGGGGCAGGGTACGCAGTATTTT. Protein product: CASSLPSGGQGTQYF.

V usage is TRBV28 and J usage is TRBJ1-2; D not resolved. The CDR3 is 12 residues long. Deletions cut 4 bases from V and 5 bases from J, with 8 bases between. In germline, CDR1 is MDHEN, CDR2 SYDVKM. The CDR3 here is CASSSLTYGYTF. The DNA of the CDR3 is TGTGCCAGCAGTTCTCTCACTTATGGCTACACCTTC.

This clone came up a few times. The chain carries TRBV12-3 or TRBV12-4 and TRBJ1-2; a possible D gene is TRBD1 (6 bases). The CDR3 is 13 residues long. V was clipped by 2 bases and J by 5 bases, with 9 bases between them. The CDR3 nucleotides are TGTGCCAGCAGTTTACAGGGGCAGTATGGCTACACCTTC. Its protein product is CASSLQGQYGYTF.

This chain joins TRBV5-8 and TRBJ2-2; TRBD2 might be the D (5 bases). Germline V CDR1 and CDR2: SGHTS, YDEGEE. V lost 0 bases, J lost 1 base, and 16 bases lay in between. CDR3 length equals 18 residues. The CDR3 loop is CASSLGVRAGKNTGELFF. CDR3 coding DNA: TGTGCCAGCAGCTTGGGGGTGAGGGCAGGAAAGAACACCGGGGAGCTGTTTTTT.

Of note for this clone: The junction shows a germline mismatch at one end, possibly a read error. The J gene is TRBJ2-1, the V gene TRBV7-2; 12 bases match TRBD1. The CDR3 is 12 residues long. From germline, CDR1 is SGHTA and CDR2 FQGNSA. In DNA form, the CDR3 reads TGTGCCAGCAGCTCGTACCGGGACAGGGGGCTCTTC. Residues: CASSSYRDRGLF.

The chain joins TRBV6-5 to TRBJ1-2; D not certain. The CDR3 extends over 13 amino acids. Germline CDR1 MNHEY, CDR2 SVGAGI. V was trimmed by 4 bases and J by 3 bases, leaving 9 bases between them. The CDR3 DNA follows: TGTGCCAGCAGTTTACGACGGGACTATGGCTACACCTTC. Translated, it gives CASSLRRDYGYTF.

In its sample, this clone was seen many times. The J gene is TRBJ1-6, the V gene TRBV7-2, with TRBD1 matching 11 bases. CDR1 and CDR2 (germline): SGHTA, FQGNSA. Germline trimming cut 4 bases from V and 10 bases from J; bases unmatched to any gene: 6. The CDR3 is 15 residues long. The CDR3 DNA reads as TGTGCCAGCAGCTCTGGACAGGGGGCGCAATCACCCCTCCACTTT. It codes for CASSSGQGAQSPLHF.

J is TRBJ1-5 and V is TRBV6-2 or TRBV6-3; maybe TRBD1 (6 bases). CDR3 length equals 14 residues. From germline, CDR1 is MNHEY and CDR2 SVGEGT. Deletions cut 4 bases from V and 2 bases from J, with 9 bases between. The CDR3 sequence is CASSWGGGNQPQHF. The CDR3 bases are TGTGCCAGCAGTTGGGGGGGCGGCAATCAGCCCCAGCATTTT.

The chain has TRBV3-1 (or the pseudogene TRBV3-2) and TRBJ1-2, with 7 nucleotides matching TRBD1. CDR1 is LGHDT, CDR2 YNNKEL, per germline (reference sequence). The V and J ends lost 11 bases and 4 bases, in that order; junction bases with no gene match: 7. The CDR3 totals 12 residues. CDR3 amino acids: CASRGESYGYTF. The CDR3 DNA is TGTGCCTCCAGGGGGGAGTCCTATGGCTACACCTTC.

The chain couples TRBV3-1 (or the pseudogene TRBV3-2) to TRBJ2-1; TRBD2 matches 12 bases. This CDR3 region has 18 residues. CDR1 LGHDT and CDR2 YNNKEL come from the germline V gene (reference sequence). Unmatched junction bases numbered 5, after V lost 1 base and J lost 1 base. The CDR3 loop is CASSQGLAGAISYNEQFF. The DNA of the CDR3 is TGTGCCAGCAGCCAAGGACTAGCGGGGGCCATATCCTACAATGAGCAGTTCTTC.

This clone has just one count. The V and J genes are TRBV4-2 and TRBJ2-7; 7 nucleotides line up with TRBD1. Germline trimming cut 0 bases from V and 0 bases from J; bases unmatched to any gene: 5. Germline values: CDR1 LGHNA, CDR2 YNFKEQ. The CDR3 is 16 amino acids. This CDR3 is CASSQEWGQSSYEQYF. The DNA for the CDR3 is TGTGCCAGCAGCCAAGAATGGGGACAGTCCTCCTACGAGCAGTACTTC.

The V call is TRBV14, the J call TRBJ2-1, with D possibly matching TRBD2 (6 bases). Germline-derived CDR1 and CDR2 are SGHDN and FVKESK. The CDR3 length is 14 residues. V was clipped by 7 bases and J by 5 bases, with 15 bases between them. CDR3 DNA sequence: TGTGCCAGCACCCGTAGCGGAGTCAACAATGAGCAGTTCTTC. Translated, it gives CASTRSGVNNEQFF. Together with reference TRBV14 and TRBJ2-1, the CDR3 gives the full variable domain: EAGVTQFPSHSVIEKGQTVTLRCDPISGHDNLYWYRRVMGKEIKFLLHFVKESKQDESGMPNNRFLAERTGGTYSTLKVQPAELEDSGVYFCASTRSGVNNEQFFGPGTRLTVL.

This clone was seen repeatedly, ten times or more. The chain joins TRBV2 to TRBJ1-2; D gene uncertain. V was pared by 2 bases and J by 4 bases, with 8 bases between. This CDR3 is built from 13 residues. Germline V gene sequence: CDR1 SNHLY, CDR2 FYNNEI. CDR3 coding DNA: TGTGCCAGCAGTGAACAGATCTTCTATGGCTACACCTTC. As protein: CASSEQIFYGYTF.

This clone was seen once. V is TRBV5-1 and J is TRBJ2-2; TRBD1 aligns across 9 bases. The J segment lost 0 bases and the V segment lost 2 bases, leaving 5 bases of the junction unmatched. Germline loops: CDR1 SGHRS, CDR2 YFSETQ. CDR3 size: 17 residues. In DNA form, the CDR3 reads TGCGCCAGCAGCTTAGGGACAGGGTACTCGAACACCGGGGAGCTGTTTTTT. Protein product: CASSLGTGYSNTGELFF.

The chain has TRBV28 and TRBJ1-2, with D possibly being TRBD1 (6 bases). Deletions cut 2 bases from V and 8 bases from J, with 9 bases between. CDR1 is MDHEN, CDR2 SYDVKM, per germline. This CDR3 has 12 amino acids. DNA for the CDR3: TGTGCCAGCAGTTTAGGGGGCGTAGGCTACACCTTC. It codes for CASSLGGVGYTF.

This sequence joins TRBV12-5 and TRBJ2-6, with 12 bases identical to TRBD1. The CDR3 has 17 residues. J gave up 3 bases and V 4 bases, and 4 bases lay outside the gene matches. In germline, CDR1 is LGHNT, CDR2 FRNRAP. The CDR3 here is CASGYGTGGVGANVLTF. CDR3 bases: TGTGCTAGTGGTTACGGGACAGGGGGCGTTGGGGCCAACGTCCTGACTTTC. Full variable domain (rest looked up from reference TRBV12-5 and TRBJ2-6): DARVTQTPRHKVTEMGQEVTMRCQPILGHNTVFWYRQTMMQGLELLAYFRNRAPLDDSGMPKDRFSAEMPDATLATLKIQPSEPRDSAVYFCASGYGTGGVGANVLTFGAGSRLTVL.

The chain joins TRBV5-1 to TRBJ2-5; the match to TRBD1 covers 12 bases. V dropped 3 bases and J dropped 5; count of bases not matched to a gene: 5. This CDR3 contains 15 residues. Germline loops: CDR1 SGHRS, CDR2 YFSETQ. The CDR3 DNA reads TGCGCCAGCAGCTCGGGACAGGGGGCAGGGGAGACCCAGTACTTC. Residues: CASSSGQGAGETQYF.

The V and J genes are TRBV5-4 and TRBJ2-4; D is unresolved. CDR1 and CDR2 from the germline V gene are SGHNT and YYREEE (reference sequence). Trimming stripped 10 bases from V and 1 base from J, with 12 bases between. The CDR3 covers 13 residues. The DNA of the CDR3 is TGTGCCGGCGGTTGGTGGGCCAAAAACATTCAGTACTTC. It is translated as CAGGWWAKNIQYF.

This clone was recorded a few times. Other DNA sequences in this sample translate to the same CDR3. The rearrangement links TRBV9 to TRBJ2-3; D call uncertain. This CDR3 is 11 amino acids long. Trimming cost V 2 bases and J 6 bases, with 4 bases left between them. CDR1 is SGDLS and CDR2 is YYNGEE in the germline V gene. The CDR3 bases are TGTGCCAGCAGCGTGCGGGATACGCAGTATTTT. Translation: CASSVRDTQYF.

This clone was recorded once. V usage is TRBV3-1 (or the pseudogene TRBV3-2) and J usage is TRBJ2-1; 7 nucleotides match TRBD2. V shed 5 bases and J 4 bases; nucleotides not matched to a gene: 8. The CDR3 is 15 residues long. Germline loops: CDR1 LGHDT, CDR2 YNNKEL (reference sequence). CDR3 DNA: TGTGCCAGCAGCGGGTGGGGGGGACCTTACAATGAGCAGTTCTTC. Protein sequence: CASSGWGGPYNEQFF.

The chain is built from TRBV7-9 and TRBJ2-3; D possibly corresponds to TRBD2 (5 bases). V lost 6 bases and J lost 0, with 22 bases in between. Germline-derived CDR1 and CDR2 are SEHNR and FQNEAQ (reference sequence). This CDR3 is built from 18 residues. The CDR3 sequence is CASRASPYLSSSTDTQYF. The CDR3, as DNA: TGTGCCAGCAGGGCTAGCCCCTACTTGAGTTCTAGCACAGATACGCAGTATTTT.

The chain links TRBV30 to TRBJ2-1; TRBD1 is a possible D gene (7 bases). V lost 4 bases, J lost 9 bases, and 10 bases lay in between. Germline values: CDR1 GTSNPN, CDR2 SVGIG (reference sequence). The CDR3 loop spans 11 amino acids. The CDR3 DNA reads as TGTGCCTGGAACAGGGGAGGTGAGCAGTTCTTC. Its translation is CAWNRGGEQFF.

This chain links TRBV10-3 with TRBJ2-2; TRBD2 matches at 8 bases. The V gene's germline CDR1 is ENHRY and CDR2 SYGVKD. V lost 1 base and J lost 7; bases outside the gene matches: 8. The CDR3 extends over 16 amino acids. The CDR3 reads CAISEWGAGVNGELFF. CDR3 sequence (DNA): TGTGCCATCAGTGAGTGGGGAGCGGGGGTGAACGGGGAGCTGTTTTTT.

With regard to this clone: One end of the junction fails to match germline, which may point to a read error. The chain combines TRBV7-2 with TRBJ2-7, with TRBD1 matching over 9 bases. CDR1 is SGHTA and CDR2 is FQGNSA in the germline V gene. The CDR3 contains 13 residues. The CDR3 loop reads CASSTRDRAPLSF. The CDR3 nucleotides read TGTGCCAGCAGCACCCGGGACAGGGCCCCCTTGTCCTTC.

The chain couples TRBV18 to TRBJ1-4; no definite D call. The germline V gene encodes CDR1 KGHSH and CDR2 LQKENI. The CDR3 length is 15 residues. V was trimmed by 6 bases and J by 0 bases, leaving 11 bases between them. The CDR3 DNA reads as TGTGCCAGCTCCCGCCGGCGGGCAACTAATGAAAAACTGTTTTTT. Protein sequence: CASSRRRATNEKLFF.

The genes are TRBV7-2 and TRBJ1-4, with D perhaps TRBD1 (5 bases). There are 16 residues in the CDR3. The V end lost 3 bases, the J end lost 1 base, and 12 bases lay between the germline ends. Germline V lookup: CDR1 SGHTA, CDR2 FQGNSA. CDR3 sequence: CASSLYNGGTNEKLFF. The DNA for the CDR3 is TGTGCCAGCAGCTTGTACAACGGGGGAACTAATGAAAAACTGTTTTTT.

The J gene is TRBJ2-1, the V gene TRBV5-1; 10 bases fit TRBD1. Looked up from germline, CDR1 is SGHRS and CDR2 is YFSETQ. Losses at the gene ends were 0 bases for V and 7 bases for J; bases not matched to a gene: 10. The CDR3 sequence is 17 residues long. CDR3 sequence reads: CASSLAPQDRGRNEQFF. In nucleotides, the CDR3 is TGCGCCAGCAGCTTGGCCCCACAAGACAGGGGGCGTAATGAGCAGTTCTTC.

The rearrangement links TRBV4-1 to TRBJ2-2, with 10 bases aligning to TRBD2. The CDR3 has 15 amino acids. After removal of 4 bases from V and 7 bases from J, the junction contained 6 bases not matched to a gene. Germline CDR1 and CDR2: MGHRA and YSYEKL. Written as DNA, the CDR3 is TGCGCCAGCAGCCGGACGGGACTAGCGCTCGGGGAGCTGTTTTTT. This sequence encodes CASSRTGLALGELFF.

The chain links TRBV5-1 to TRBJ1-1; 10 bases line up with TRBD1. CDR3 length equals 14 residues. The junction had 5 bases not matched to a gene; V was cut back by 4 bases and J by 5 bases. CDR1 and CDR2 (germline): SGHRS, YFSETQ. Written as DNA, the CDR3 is TGCGCCAGCAGCCCGACAGGGGGCGGAACTGAAGCTTTCTTT. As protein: CASSPTGGGTEAFF.